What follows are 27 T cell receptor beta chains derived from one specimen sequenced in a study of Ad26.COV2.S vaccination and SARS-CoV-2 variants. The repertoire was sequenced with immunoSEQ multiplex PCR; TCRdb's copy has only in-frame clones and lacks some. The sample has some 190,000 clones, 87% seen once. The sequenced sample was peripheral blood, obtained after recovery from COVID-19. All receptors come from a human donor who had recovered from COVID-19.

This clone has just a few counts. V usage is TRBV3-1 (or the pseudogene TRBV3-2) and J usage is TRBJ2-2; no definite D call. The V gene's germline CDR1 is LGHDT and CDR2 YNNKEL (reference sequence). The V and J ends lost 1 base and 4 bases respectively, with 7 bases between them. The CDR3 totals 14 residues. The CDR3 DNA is TGTGCCAGCAGCCAAGGATGGGGCACCGGGGAGCTGTTTTTT. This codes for CASSQGWGTGELFF.

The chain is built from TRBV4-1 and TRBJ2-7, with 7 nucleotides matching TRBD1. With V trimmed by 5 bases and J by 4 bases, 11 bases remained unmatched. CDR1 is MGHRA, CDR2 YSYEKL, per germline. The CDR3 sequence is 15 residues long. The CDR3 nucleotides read TGCGCCAGCAGCTTTAACCGGGACAGATTATACGAGCAGTACTTC. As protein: CASSFNRDRLYEQYF.

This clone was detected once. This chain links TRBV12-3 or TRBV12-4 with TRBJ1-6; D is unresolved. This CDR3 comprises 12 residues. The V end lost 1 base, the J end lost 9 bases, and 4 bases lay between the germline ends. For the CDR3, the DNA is TGTGCCAGCAGTTTAGAGGTTTCACCCCTCCACTTT. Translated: CASSLEVSPLHF.

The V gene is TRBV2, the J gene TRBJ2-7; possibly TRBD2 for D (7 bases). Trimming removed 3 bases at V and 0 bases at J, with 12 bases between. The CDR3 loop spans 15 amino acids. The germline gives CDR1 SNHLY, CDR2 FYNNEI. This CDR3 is CASSEWGGASYEQYF. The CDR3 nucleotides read TGTGCCAGCAGTGAGTGGGGGGGGGCCTCCTACGAGCAGTACTTC.

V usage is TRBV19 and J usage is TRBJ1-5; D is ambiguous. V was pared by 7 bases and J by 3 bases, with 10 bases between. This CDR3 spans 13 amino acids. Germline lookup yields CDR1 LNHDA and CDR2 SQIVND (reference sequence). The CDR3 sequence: CASTRAPNQPQHF. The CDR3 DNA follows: TGTGCCAGTACCCGGGCCCCCAATCAGCCCCAGCATTTT. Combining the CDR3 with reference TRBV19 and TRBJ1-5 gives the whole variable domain DGGITQSPKYLFRKEGQNVTLSCEQNLNHDAMYWYRQDPGQGLRLIYYSQIVNDFQKGDIAEGYSVSREKKESFPLTVTSAQKNPTAFYLCASTRAPNQPQHFGDGTRLSIL.

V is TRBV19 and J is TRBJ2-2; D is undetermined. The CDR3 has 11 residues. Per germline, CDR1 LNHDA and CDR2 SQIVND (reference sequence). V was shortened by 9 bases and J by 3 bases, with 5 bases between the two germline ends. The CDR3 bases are TGTGCCAGCAAATACACCGGGGAGCTGTTTTTT. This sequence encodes CASKYTGELFF.

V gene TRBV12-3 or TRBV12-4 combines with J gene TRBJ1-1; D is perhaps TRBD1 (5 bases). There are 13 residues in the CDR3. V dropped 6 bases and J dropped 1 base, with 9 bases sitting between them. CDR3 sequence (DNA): TGTGCCAGCAGCTACGGGACGAACACTGAAGCTTTCTTT. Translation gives CASSYGTNTEAFF.

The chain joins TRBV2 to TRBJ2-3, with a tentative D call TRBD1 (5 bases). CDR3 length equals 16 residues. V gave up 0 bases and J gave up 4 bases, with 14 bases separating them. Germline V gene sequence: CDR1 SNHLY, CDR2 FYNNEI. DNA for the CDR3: TGTGCCAGCAGTGAAGCGCAGGGTGTAAGTTCAGATACGCAGTATTTT. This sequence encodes CASSEAQGVSSDTQYF.

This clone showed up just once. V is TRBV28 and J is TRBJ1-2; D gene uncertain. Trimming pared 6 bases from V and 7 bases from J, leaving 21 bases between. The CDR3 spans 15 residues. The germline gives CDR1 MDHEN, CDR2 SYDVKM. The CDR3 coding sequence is TGTGCCAGCAGGGGTATTCTCCGATTATCGACTGGCTACACCTTC. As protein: CASRGILRLSTGYTF.

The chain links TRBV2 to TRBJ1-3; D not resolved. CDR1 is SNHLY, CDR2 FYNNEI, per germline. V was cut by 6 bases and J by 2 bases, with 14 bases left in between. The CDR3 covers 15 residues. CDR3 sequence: CASRDSGRPGNTIYF. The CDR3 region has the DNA TGTGCCAGCAGGGACTCCGGAAGACCTGGAAACACCATATATTTT. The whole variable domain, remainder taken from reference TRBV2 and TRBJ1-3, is EPEVTQTPSHQVTQMGQEVILRCVPISNHLYFYWYRQILGQKVEFLVSFYNNEISEKSEIFDDQFSVERPDGSNFTLKIRSTKLEDSAMYFCASRDSGRPGNTIYFGEGSWLTVV.

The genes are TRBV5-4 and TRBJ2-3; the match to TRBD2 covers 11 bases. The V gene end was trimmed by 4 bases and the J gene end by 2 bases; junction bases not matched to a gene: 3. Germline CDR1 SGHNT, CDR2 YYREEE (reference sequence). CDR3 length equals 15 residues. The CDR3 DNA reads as TGTGCCAGCAGCAGGGGACTAGCGGTCACAGATACGCAGTATTTT. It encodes CASSRGLAVTDTQYF.

CDR3 DNA: TGCAGTGCTAGTCTGACAGGGCCCAATTCACCCCTCCACTTT. Translation gives CSASLTGPNSPLHF. V gene TRBV20-1 combines with J gene TRBJ1-6; 7 bases agree with TRBD1. Germline loops: CDR1 DFQATT, CDR2 SNEGSKA (reference sequence). The CDR3 length is 14 residues. The junction had 6 bases not matched to a gene; V was cut back by 3 bases and J by 7 bases.

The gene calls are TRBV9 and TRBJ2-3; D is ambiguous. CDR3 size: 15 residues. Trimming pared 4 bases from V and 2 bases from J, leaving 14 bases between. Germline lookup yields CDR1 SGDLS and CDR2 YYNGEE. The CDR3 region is CASSPSPGNTDTQYF. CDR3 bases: TGTGCCAGCAGCCCATCCCCCGGAAACACAGATACGCAGTATTTT.

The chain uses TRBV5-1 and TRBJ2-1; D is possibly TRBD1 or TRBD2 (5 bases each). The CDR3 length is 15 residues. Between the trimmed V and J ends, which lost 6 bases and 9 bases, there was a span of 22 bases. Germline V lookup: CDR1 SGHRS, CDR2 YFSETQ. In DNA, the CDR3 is TGCGCCAGCACCCGGACTTTCACAGGAGTGAGTGAGCAGTTCTTC. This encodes CASTRTFTGVSEQFF.

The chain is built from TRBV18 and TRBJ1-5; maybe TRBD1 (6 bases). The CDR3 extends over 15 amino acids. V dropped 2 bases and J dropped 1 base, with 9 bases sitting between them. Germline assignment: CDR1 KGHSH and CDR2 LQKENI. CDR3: CASSPRGGSNQPQHF. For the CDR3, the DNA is TGTGCCAGCTCACCAAGGGGGGGCAGCAATCAGCCCCAGCATTTT.

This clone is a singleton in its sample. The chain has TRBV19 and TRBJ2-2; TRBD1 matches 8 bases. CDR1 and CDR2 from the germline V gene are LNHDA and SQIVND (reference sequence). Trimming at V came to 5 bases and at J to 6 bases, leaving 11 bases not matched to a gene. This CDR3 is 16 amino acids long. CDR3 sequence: CASSSPSTGGAGELFF. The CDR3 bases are TGTGCCAGTAGTTCCCCGTCAACAGGGGGTGCCGGGGAGCTGTTTTTT.

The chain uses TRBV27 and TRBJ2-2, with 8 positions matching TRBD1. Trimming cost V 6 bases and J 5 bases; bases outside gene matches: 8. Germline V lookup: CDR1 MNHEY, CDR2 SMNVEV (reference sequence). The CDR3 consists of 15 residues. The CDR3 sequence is CASRYDRGVTGELFF. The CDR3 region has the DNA TGTGCCAGCAGATACGACAGGGGTGTTACCGGGGAGCTGTTTTTT.

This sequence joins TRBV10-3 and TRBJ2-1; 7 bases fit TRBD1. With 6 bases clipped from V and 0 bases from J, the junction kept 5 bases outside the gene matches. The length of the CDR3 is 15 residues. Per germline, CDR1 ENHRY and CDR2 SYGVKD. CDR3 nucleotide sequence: TGTGCCATCAGGGCAGGGGGTAGCTCCTACAATGAGCAGTTCTTC. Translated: CAIRAGGSSYNEQFF.

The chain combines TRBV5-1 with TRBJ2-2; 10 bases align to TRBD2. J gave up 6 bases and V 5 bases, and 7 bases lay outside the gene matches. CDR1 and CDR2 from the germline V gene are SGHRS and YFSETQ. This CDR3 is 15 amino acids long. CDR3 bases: TGCGCCAGCAGGGGCGGGCTAGCGGGAGCCGGGGAGCTGTTTTTT. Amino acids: CASRGGLAGAGELFF.

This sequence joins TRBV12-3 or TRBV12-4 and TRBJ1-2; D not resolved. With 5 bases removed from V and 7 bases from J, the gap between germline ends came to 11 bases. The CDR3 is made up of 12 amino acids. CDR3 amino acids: CASSVRAGGYTF. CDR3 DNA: TGTGCCAGCAGTGTGCGGGCGGGTGGCTACACCTTC.

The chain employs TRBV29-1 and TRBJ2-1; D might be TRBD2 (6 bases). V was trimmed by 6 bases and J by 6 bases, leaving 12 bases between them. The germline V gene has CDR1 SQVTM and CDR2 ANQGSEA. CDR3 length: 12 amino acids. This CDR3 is CSVAGLVNEQFF. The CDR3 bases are TGCAGCGTGGCGGGACTGGTCAATGAGCAGTTCTTC.

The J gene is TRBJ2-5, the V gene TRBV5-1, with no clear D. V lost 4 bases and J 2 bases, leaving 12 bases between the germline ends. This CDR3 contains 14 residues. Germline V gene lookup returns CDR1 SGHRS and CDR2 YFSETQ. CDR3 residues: CASSPPGSQETQYF. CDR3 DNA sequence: TGCGCCAGCAGCCCGCCGGGCAGTCAAGAGACCCAGTACTTC.

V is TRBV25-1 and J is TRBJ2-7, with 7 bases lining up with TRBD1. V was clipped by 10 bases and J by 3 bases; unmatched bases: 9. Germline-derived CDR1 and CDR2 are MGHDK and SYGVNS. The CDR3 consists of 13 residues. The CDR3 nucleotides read TGTGCCATGGACCGGGACAGCAGCTACGAGCAGTACTTC. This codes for CAMDRDSSYEQYF.

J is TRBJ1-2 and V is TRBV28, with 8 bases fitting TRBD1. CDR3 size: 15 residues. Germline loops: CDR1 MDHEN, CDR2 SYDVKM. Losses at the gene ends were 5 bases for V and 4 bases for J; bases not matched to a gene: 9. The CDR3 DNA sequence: TGTGCCAGCAGTACTTACCTGGACAGGGCCTATGGCTACACCTTC. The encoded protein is CASSTYLDRAYGYTF.

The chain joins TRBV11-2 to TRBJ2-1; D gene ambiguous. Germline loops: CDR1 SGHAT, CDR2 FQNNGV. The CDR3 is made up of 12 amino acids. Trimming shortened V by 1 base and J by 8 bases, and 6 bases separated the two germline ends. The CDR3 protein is CASSLVVHEQFF. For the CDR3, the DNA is TGTGCCAGCAGCTTAGTCGTCCATGAGCAGTTCTTC. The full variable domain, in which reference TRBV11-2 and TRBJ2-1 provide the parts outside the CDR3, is EAGVAQSPRYKIIEKRQSVAFWCNPISGHATLYWYQQILGQGPKLLIQFQNNGVVDDSQLPKDRFSAERLKGVDSTLKIQPAKLEDSAVYLCASSLVVHEQFFGPGTRLTVL.

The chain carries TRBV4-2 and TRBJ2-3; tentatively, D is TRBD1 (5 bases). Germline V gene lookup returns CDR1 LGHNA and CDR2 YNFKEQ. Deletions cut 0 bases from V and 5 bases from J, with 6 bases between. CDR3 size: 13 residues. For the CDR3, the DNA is TGTGCCAGCAGCCAAGATCAGGGAGATACGCAGTATTTT. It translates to CASSQDQGDTQYF.

The CDR3: CASFPRPDSPLHF. In DNA, the CDR3 is TGTGCCAGCTTCCCCCGTCCGGATTCACCCCTCCACTTT. This chain connects TRBV2 to TRBJ1-6; D remains ambiguous. Germline CDR1 is SNHLY and CDR2 is FYNNEI. There are 13 residues in the CDR3. V dropped 8 bases and J dropped 8 bases, with 13 bases sitting between them. Together with reference TRBV2 and TRBJ1-6, the CDR3 gives the full variable domain: EPEVTQTPSHQVTQMGQEVILRCVPISNHLYFYWYRQILGQKVEFLVSFYNNEISEKSEIFDDQFSVERPDGSNFTLKIRSTKLEDSAMYFCASFPRPDSPLHFGNGTRLTVT.